This TCR beta chain is drawn from a study of Graves' ophthalmopathy and Graves' hyperthyroidism. In the study overall: In this cohort's terms, stable hyperthyroidism meant no ophthalmopathy by 18 months of follow-up.

Patients in the hyperthyroidism group, adults aged 18 to 65, were newly diagnosed, under 2 months' duration. If patients had other autoimmune diseases, uncontrolled infections, pregnancy or lactation, they were excluded. As the template, RNA transcripts were used to amplify TCR beta CDR3 regions. Second-round multiplex PCR followed a first-round RT-PCR using HTBI primers. MiXCR, run by TCRdb on the multiplex PCR reads, gives a single entry per CDR3 protein. The sample includes around 1.1 million distinct CDR3 sequences, 36% of them seen just once. From germline, CDR1 is SGHRS and CDR2 YFSETQ. This CDR3 spans 14 amino acids. Trimming took 4 bases from V and 6 from J; bases not matched to a gene: 6.

The rearrangement links TRBV5-1 to TRBJ2-2; TRBD1 matches 7 bases. The sequence was obtained from an adult man with Graves' hyperthyroidism. Input material: peripheral blood or thyroid tissue (not recorded which). The CDR3 DNA follows: TGCGCCAGCAGCCCAGACAGGGATGCCGGGGAGCTGTTTTTT. Translated, it gives CASSPDRDAGELFF.